Shown below are 27 T cell receptor beta chains from a single sample sequenced in a study of OX40 agonist ivuxolimab in advanced cancers. Library preparation employed the immunoSEQ multiplex PCR assay. TCRdb retrieved this table from immuneACCESS and kept in-frame rearrangements only. Not all clones are present; in checked studies, unresolved V genes account for under half, and no reason is known for the remainder. This sample has around 45,000 clones in its table, and 89% of those were observed once. The ten largest clones capture more than 5% of the sample. Sequencing used CD4+ or CD8+ T cells sorted from blood, obtained in a trial of the OX40 agonist ivuxolimab. The receptors come from an adult with an advanced solid tumor such as melanoma, head and neck, liver or kidney cancer.

This chain uses TRBV9 with TRBJ2-3; unclear D gene. V was clipped by 0 bases and J by 4 bases, with 6 bases between them. This CDR3 region has 13 residues. From germline, CDR1 is SGDLS and CDR2 YYNGEE. CDR3 sequence reads: CASSVDRSDTQYF. As DNA, the CDR3 is TGTGCCAGCAGCGTAGACCGCTCAGATACGCAGTATTTT.

This chain uses TRBV5-1 with TRBJ2-3; 12 positions agree with TRBD1. The length of the CDR3 is 16 residues. Germline V gene data show CDR1 as SGHRS and CDR2 as YFSETQ. The junction had 6 bases not matched to a gene; V was cut back by 3 bases and J by 4 bases. The CDR3 reads CASSSQGQGASDTQYF. CDR3 sequence (DNA): TGCGCCAGCAGCTCCCAGGGACAGGGGGCCTCAGATACGCAGTATTTT.

The V call is TRBV13, the J call TRBJ1-1; no reliable D call. The ends were cut back, 8 bases at V and 4 bases at J, with 17 bases in the middle. The CDR3 sequence is 14 residues long. The germline V gene has CDR1 PRHDT and CDR2 FYEKMQ (reference sequence). This CDR3 is CASLGGPAATEAFF. The CDR3 coding sequence is TGTGCCAGCCTAGGTGGCCCTGCCGCCACTGAAGCTTTCTTT.

A single count supports this clone. This chain joins TRBV5-6 and TRBJ1-1, with D unclear. CDR3 length: 14 residues. V lost 4 bases and J lost 5, with 15 bases in between. Germline lookup yields CDR1 SGHDT and CDR2 YYEEEE. The CDR3 protein is CASSQQAELTEAFF. The CDR3 DNA sequence: TGTGCCAGCAGCCAGCAGGCAGAACTAACTGAAGCTTTCTTT. Full variable domain (remainder filled in from reference TRBV5-6 and TRBJ1-1): DAGVTQSPTHLIKTRGQQVTLRCSPKSGHDTVSWYQQALGQGPQFIFQYYEEEERQRGNFPDRFSGHQFPNYSSELNVNALLLGDSALYLCASSQQAELTEAFFGQGTRLTVV.

This chain links TRBV7-3 with TRBJ2-1; D perhaps matches TRBD1 (7 bases). The V gene's germline CDR1 is SGHTA and CDR2 FQGTGA. V was trimmed by 4 bases and J by 4 bases, leaving 17 bases between them. The CDR3 covers 16 residues. The CDR3 sequence is CASSYGGGGDYNEQFF. The CDR3 nucleotides read TGTGCCAGCAGCTACGGAGGGGGCGGAGATTACAATGAGCAGTTCTTC.

CDR3: CASSELQGYEQYV. The CDR3 nucleotides are TGTGCCAGCAGTGAACTTCAGGGCTACGAGCAGTACGTC. The gene calls are TRBV6-1 and TRBJ2-7, with D possibly TRBD1 on 5 matching bases. Trimming shortened V by 2 bases and J by 3 bases, and 8 bases separated the two germline ends. The CDR3 is 13 amino acids. CDR1 is MNHNS, CDR2 SASEGT, per germline.

In DNA form, the CDR3 reads TGTGCCAGCAGCGCGGGATCCGGGTCCTACGAGCAGTACTTC. It encodes CASSAGSGSYEQYF. The chain combines TRBV5-6 with TRBJ2-7; D possibly corresponds to TRBD2 (6 bases). Trimming removed 4 bases from V and 1 base from J, with 12 bases in between. Germline CDR1 reads SGHDT; CDR2 reads YYEEEE. The CDR3 spans 14 residues.

V usage is TRBV5-1 and J usage is TRBJ1-1, with 10 nucleotides matching TRBD1. Germline V lookup: CDR1 SGHRS, CDR2 YFSETQ. The CDR3 is 14 residues long. The junction had 1 base not matched to a gene; V was cut back by 2 bases and J by 3 bases. CDR3 sequence: CASSLGTGDTEAFF. In DNA, the CDR3 is TGCGCCAGCAGCTTAGGGACAGGGGACACTGAAGCTTTCTTT.

The chain carries TRBV27 and TRBJ2-5; the D is unclear. The CDR3 loop spans 14 amino acids. V lost 5 bases and J 2 bases, leaving 12 bases between the germline ends. Germline lookup yields CDR1 MNHEY and CDR2 SMNVEV (reference sequence). CDR3 protein: CASSGMDQQETQYF. The CDR3 nucleotides read TGTGCCAGCAGTGGGATGGACCAACAAGAGACCCAGTACTTC.

This clone was detected once. The chain links TRBV28 to TRBJ2-3; 11 bases fit TRBD1. CDR3 size: 15 residues. With 3 bases clipped from V and 4 bases from J, the junction kept 3 bases outside the gene matches. Germline V lookup: CDR1 MDHEN, CDR2 SYDVKM. Here the CDR3 reads CASSFQGQGADTQYF. CDR3 nucleotides: TGTGCCAGCAGTTTTCAGGGACAGGGGGCAGATACGCAGTATTTT. Drawing the rest from reference TRBV28 and TRBJ2-3, the complete variable domain is DVKVTQSSRYLVKRTGEKVFLECVQDMDHENMFWYRQDPGLGLRLIYFSYDVKMKEKGDIPEGYSVSREKKERFSLILESASTNQTSMYLCASSFQGQGADTQYFGPGTRLTVL.

The chain carries TRBV6-1 and TRBJ2-7, with 8 bases matching TRBD2. Losses at the gene ends were 0 bases for V and 3 bases for J; bases not matched to a gene: 1. CDR3 length: 14 residues. Germline lookup yields CDR1 MNHNS and CDR2 SASEGT. In nucleotides, the CDR3 is TGTGCCAGCAGTGAAGCCGGGGGGGGCTACGAGCAGTACGTC. This gives the protein CASSEAGGGYEQYV.

The chain has TRBV5-1 and TRBJ2-2; the match to TRBD2 covers 8 bases. This CDR3 contains 16 residues. The trim removed 1 base at V and 2 bases at J, leaving 4 bases unmatched. In germline, CDR1 is SGHRS, CDR2 YFSETQ. CDR3 nucleotides: TGCGCCAGCAGCTTGCCCGGGGGGGTTAACACCGGGGAGCTGTTTTTT. Amino acid sequence: CASSLPGGVNTGELFF.

The J gene is TRBJ2-7, the V gene TRBV5-6; 7 nucleotides align to TRBD1. Germline values: CDR1 SGHDT, CDR2 YYEEEE. The CDR3 is made up of 15 amino acids. V lost 4 bases to trimming and J lost 3 bases; unmatched junction nucleotides: 10. CDR3 nucleotide sequence: TGTGCCAGCAGCAATGGACAGGAGACCTACTACGAGCAGTACGTC. Its protein product is CASSNGQETYYEQYV.

J is TRBJ1-2 and V is TRBV5-5, with D possibly being TRBD1 (5 bases). Germline V gene lookup returns CDR1 SGHKS and CDR2 YYEKEE (reference sequence). V lost 1 base and J lost 0, with 13 bases in between. The CDR3 totals 16 residues. As DNA, the CDR3 is TGTGCCAGCAGCTTGATTCAGGACATAGCTAACTATGGCTACACCTTC. Protein: CASSLIQDIANYGYTF.

The chain joins TRBV5-4 to TRBJ2-4, with D maybe TRBD2 (6 bases). In germline, CDR1 is SGHNT, CDR2 YYREEE (reference sequence). The CDR3 covers 17 residues. V lost 0 bases, J lost 0 bases, and 13 bases lay in between. The CDR3: CASSLASGPVAKNIQYF. The CDR3, as DNA: TGTGCCAGCAGCTTGGCGAGCGGGCCCGTAGCCAAAAACATTCAGTACTTC.

The chain carries TRBV10-3 and TRBJ2-1, with D unclear. The CDR3 is made up of 13 amino acids. Deletions cut 0 bases from V and 8 bases from J, with 8 bases between. In germline, CDR1 is ENHRY, CDR2 SYGVKD. CDR3 bases: TGTGCCATCAGTGAGTCAGGTGGAGATGAGCAGTTCTTC. It encodes CAISESGGDEQFF.

V usage is TRBV9 and J usage is TRBJ2-3, with D perhaps matching TRBD1 or TRBD2 (5 bases each). The ends were cut back, 3 bases at V and 5 bases at J, with 7 bases in the middle. CDR3 length: 12 residues. Germline CDR1 is SGDLS and CDR2 is YYNGEE. CDR3 in amino acids: CASSGGKDTQYF. CDR3 DNA: TGTGCCAGCAGCGGGGGGAAAGATACGCAGTATTTT.

The sample holds one count of this clone. The V and J genes are TRBV28 and TRBJ1-6; no clear D. Germline CDR1 is MDHEN and CDR2 is SYDVKM. This CDR3 is 19 amino acids long. Trimming stripped 5 bases from V and 0 bases from J, with 20 bases between. This chain's CDR3 is CASSLRHLSFSSYNSPLHF. The CDR3 nucleotides are TGTGCCAGCAGTCTTCGCCATCTAAGCTTCAGCTCCTATAATTCACCCCTCCACTTT.

This chain connects TRBV7-3 to TRBJ2-5; D possibly corresponds to TRBD2 (7 bases). The CDR3 loop spans 15 amino acids. Germline V gene lookup returns CDR1 SGHTA and CDR2 FQGTGA. V was clipped by 2 bases and J by 1 base, with 11 bases between them. The CDR3 sequence is CASSLGAGAQETQYF. CDR3 in DNA: TGTGCCAGCAGCTTAGGGGCGGGGGCCCAAGAGACCCAGTACTTC. The full variable domain, completed using reference TRBV7-3 and TRBJ2-5, is GAGVSQTPSNKVTEKGKYVELRCDPISGHTALYWYRQSLGQGPEFLIYFQGTGAADDSGLPNDRFFAVRPEGSVSTLKIQRTERGDSAVYLCASSLGAGAQETQYFGPGTRLLVL.

The V gene is TRBV6-1, the J gene TRBJ2-7; D possibly corresponds to TRBD1 (5 bases). This CDR3 has 16 residues. The V gene's germline CDR1 is MNHNS and CDR2 SASEGT. Between the trimmed V and J ends, which lost 0 bases and 0 bases, there was a span of 12 bases. CDR3 nucleotides: TGTGCCAGCAGTGAAGCCTCGTGGGGCAGCTCCTACGAGCAGTACGTC. Protein: CASSEASWGSSYEQYV.

This rearrangement joins TRBV6-5 to TRBJ1-4; a possible D gene is TRBD1 (5 bases). The V gene's germline CDR1 is MNHEY and CDR2 SVGAGI. Trimming removed 0 bases at V and 4 bases at J, with 12 bases between. The CDR3 has 16 residues. CDR3 in amino acids: CASSYSIWGINEKLFF. In nucleotides, the CDR3 is TGTGCCAGCAGTTACTCGATATGGGGGATTAATGAAAAACTGTTTTTT.

This clone was seen a single time. This sequence joins TRBV27 and TRBJ2-1; 9 positions match TRBD1. Trimming at V came to 5 bases and at J to 2 bases, leaving 16 bases not matched to a gene. This CDR3 has 19 residues. Per germline, CDR1 MNHEY and CDR2 SMNVEV (reference sequence). DNA for the CDR3: TGTGCCAGCAGTCCCCAGTTACCCGGGACAGGGATCCCCTACAATGAGCAGTTCTTC. It codes for CASSPQLPGTGIPYNEQFF.

The chain links TRBV5-1 to TRBJ2-1; 8 bases are a match to TRBD1. CDR1 SGHRS and CDR2 YFSETQ come from the germline V gene. The CDR3 is 14 amino acids. The V and J ends lost 5 bases and 8 bases, in that order; junction bases with no gene match: 9. The CDR3 is CASRIGQGIDEQFF. The CDR3, as DNA: TGCGCCAGCAGAATAGGACAGGGAATCGATGAGCAGTTCTTC.

The chain recombines TRBV2 with TRBJ2-2, with 12 bases aligning to TRBD2. The CDR3 runs to 19 residues. V lost 5 bases, J lost 4 bases, and 14 bases stayed unmatched. From germline, CDR1 is SNHLY and CDR2 FYNNEI. CDR3 sequence: CASSPPPSGGARVTGELFF. The CDR3 bases are TGTGCCAGCAGTCCCCCCCCTAGCGGGGGGGCCAGGGTCACCGGGGAGCTGTTTTTT.

A single count supports this clone. The chain couples TRBV6-5 to TRBJ1-1; 10 nucleotides align to TRBD1. The CDR3 totals 11 residues. The V and J ends lost 6 bases and 8 bases, in that order; junction bases with no gene match: 0. Germline V CDR1 and CDR2: MNHEY, SVGAGI. CDR3 sequence (DNA): TGTGCCAGCAGGGGACAGGGGGAAGCTTTCTTT. The encoded protein is CASRGQGEAFF.

The chain carries TRBV28 and TRBJ1-2; a weak D match, TRBD1 (6 bases). This CDR3 has 13 amino acids. Germline CDR1 is MDHEN and CDR2 is SYDVKM. V lost 7 bases and J lost 6, with 15 bases in between. CDR3 amino acids: CASTPLGADGYTF. CDR3 bases: TGTGCCAGCACCCCCTTGGGGGCAGATGGCTACACCTTC.

This clone showed up just a few times. J is TRBJ1-1 and V is TRBV6-5; D remains ambiguous. Looked up from germline, CDR1 is MNHEY and CDR2 is SVGAGI. The CDR3 length is 11 residues. V shed 8 bases and J shed 5 bases, with 9 bases lying between them. The CDR3 nucleotides read TGTGCCAGCTTACGAGGGACTGAAGCTTTCTTT. Its protein is CASLRGTEAFF.